This T cell receptor beta chain emerged from a study of T cells after yellow fever vaccination. Trimming took off 8 bases at V and 5 bases at J, with 10 bases between the two ends. Germline V gene sequence: CDR1 MDHEN, CDR2 SYDVKM. The CDR3 length is 12 residues. Study-level findings and limits: A weaker secondary response peaked on day 5, the primary on day 15. Re-detected after boosting: most primary clones, more than 95% of CD4 and about 90% of CD8. FACS-sorted repertoires might harbor abundant contaminating clonotypes from the bulk population. Among all clonotypes, a small share was observed in both CD4 and CD8 compartments.

TCRdb ran MiXCR on the 5' RACE reads and lists one entry per CDR3 protein. The repertoire consists of about 360,000 distinct CDR3 sequences, with over 5% occurring once and the leading ten covering approximately 16%. This clonotype was counted only a few times. Its cognate antigen is unknown. The chain carries TRBV28 and TRBJ1-5; no reliable D call. Material: PBMCs, obtained 5 days after the yellow fever booster vaccination. This clonotype was sampled from a young man who received the YFV17D yellow fever vaccine. This CDR3 is CASGVGYQPQHF. The CDR3 coding sequence is TGTGCCAGCGGGGTTGGGTATCAGCCCCAGCATTTT.